Following are 16 T cell receptor beta chains from one sample sequenced in a study of spatial heterogeneity in lung cancer (dated by TCRdb to 2018 to 2020). This specimen's time point label, interpreted: sample taken at primary tumor resection. Without any cell sorting, TCR sequencing was performed on whole RNA extracted either from tumor and nontumor lung tissue or from cryopreserved PBMC samples. The library relied on 5' RACE. TCRdb records NextSeq 500 as the sequencer. TCRdb reran the public reads through fastp at Q25 and MiXCR, keeping productive beta chains. Duplicate CDR3 protein sequences are folded into a single record with the most common DNA and genes. Here the sample has some 5,000 distinct CDR3 sequences; approximately 33% occur a single time. Together, the top ten hold about 3.8% of the sample. The sequencing used PBMCs, collected at surgery. Receptor source: a female donor with early-stage non-small cell lung cancer.

This clonotype has more than one count but fewer than ten. This beta chain is an off-target read within a library intended for alpha chains, so its frequency means little. The rearrangement links TRBV18 to TRBJ2-7, with TRBD2 matching 12 bases. The V gene's germline CDR1 is KGHSH and CDR2 LQKENI. The junction had 4 bases not matched to a gene; V was cut back by 3 bases and J by 7 bases. The CDR3 sequence is 14 residues long. As DNA, the CDR3 is TGTGCCAGCTCACCCGCTAGCGGGGGGGAAGAGCAGTACTTC. Protein: CASSPASGGEEQYF.

A word on this clonotype: The library was prepared for alpha chains; this beta chain is a stray read, so its frequency means little. The genes are TRBV10-3 and TRBJ2-1, with D tentatively TRBD1 or TRBD2 (5 bases each). The CDR3 is 18 amino acids. CDR1 and CDR2 from the germline V gene are ENHRY and SYGVKD. Deletions cut 0 bases from V and 6 bases from J, with 21 bases between. The CDR3 nucleotides read TGTGCCATCAGTGAGTCAGAGGGGAAGATCCGGATTCCCAATGAGCAGTTCTTC. As protein: CAISESEGKIRIPNEQFF.

As to this clonotype: A junction end diverges from the germline sequence, so it may reflect a read error. This beta chain is a stray read from a library made for alpha chains; its abundance is not meaningful. The chain joins TRBV2 to TRBJ2-1; 10 bases line up with TRBD2. Germline V gives CDR1 SNHLY, CDR2 FYNNEI. The CDR3 spans 15 residues. The CDR3 reads CVSRNPSGGWNEQFF. In DNA, the CDR3 is TGTGTCAGCAGAAATCCTAGCGGGGGATGGAATGAGCAGTTCTTC.

The sample holds a few counts of this clonotype. Since the library was made to target alpha chains, this beta chain is a stray read and its abundance is not meaningful. The V call is TRBV3-1, the J call TRBJ2-7, with 12 positions matching TRBD2. V dropped 2 bases and J dropped 5; count of bases not matched to a gene: 1. The CDR3 extends over 14 amino acids. Germline V CDR1 and CDR2: LGHDT, YNNKEL (reference sequence). The CDR3 region has the DNA TGTGCCAGCAGCCAACTAGCGGGGGGGGACGAGCAGTACTTC. Protein: CASSQLAGGDEQYF.

A remark on this clonotype: This beta chain is a stray sequence in a library constructed for alpha chains; its clone size is not meaningful. The rearrangement joins TRBV3-1 to TRBJ2-7; D uncertain. The CDR3 contains 13 residues. V shed 4 bases and J shed 3 bases, with 10 bases lying between them. CDR1 and CDR2 from the germline V gene are LGHDT and YNNKEL (reference sequence). The DNA for the CDR3 is TGTGCCAGCAGCCCACCGGGCTTCTACGAGCAGTACTTC. Amino acids: CASSPPGFYEQYF.

This clonotype has just a few counts. Because this beta chain is a stray read in a library intended to capture alpha chains, its abundance should not be given much weight. The chain carries TRBV11-2 and TRBJ2-5; 8 bases are a match to TRBD2. With V trimmed by 0 bases and J by 0 bases, 12 bases remained unmatched. The CDR3 consists of 19 residues. Germline V gene lookup returns CDR1 SGHAT and CDR2 FQNNGV. CDR3 coding DNA: TGTGCCAGCAGCTTAGATAATGGTGGACTAGCCCAGTACCAAGAGACCCAGTACTTC. Translating gives CASSLDNGGLAQYQETQYF.

Turning to this clonotype: With the library built for alpha chains, this beta chain is off target and its frequency is not meaningful. The J gene is TRBJ2-1, the V gene TRBV6-1; TRBD1 might be the D (5 bases). The CDR3 has 15 residues. Germline CDR1 MNHNS, CDR2 SASEGT. V lost 10 bases and J lost 4, with 20 bases in between. The CDR3 DNA follows: TGTGCCACCCAGTCCAACACAGGATTGTACAATGAGCAGTTCTTC. The encoded protein is CATQSNTGLYNEQFF.

This clonotype has a handful of counts. This beta chain lies outside the target of a library built for alpha chains; its clone size means little. The chain employs TRBV5-1 and TRBJ2-2; possible D gene TRBD1, 6 bases. Trimming took off 4 bases at V and 5 bases at J, with 12 bases between the two ends. In germline, CDR1 is SGHRS, CDR2 YFSETQ. The CDR3 consists of 14 residues. CDR3 sequence: CASSGVQGTGELFF. The CDR3 bases are TGCGCCAGCAGCGGTGTCCAGGGGACCGGGGAGCTGTTTTTT.

Worth noting for this clonotype: Because the library targeted alpha chains, this beta chain is an off-target read whose size means little. The rearrangement joins TRBV7-2 to TRBJ2-3; weak D call: TRBD2 (5 bases). V was pared by 5 bases and J by 3 bases, with 12 bases between. Germline V gene data show CDR1 as SGHTA and CDR2 as FQGNSA. CDR3 length: 14 residues. The chain's CDR3 is CASSPGLITDTQYF. CDR3 sequence (DNA): TGTGCCAGCAGCCCAGGACTGATAACAGATACGCAGTATTTT. Filled out from reference TRBV7-2 and TRBJ2-3, the complete variable domain reads GAGVSQSPSNKVTEKGKDVELRCDPISGHTALYWYRQSLGQGLEFLIYFQGNSAPDKSGLPSDRFSAERTGGSVSTLTIQRTQQEDSAVYLCASSPGLITDTQYFGPGTRLTVL.

A note on this clonotype: The size of this beta chain means little, since it is a stray read in a library made for alpha chains. The chain combines TRBV12-3 or TRBV12-4 with TRBJ2-7; D remains ambiguous. V lost 5 bases and J lost 5, with 16 bases in between. CDR3 size: 14 residues. Written as DNA, the CDR3 is TGTGCCAGCAGTAACTTACTCTTTACTGACGAGCAGTACTTC. Translation gives CASSNLLFTDEQYF.

Comments on this clonotype: This beta chain is a stray sequence in a library constructed for alpha chains; its clone size is not meaningful. The chain links TRBV29-1 to TRBJ1-1, with D tentatively TRBD1 (5 bases). Between the trimmed V and J ends, which lost 7 bases and 10 bases, there was a span of 16 bases. This CDR3 is 11 amino acids long. The germline CDR1 and CDR2 sequences are SQVTM and ANQGSEA. The DNA of the CDR3 is TGCAGCGCTACCCGGAGGCAGGGAGCTTTCTTT. It codes for CSATRRQGAFF.

This clonotype was observed a handful of times. This beta chain is off target for a library built for alpha chains, so its abundance means little. The chain couples TRBV6-5 to TRBJ2-7; possibly TRBD2 for D (5 bases). The V end lost 5 bases, the J end lost 3 bases, and 14 bases lay between the germline ends. CDR3 length: 14 amino acids. Germline V gene data show CDR1 as MNHEY and CDR2 as SVGAGI. The CDR3 here is CASSPSDRGYEQYF. CDR3 nucleotide sequence: TGTGCCAGCAGTCCATCCGACCGGGGCTACGAGCAGTACTTC.

This clonotype was counted between two and nine times. Because the library targeted alpha chains, this beta chain is an off-target read whose size means little. The chain combines TRBV7-8 with TRBJ2-1, with D unresolved. V was clipped by 1 base and J by 8 bases, with 9 bases between them. The CDR3 loop spans 13 amino acids. Per the germline V gene, CDR1 is SGHVS and CDR2 is FQNEAQ. CDR3 coding DNA: TGTGCCAGCAGCTTAGACGGCAGGTATGAGCAGTTCTTC. Translated: CASSLDGRYEQFF. Based on the CDR3 plus reference TRBV7-8 and TRBJ2-1, the full variable domain is GAGVSQSPRYKVAKRGQDVALRCDPISGHVSLFWYQQALGQGPEFLTYFQNEAQLDKSGLPSDRFFAERPEGSVSTLKIQRTQQEDSAVYLCASSLDGRYEQFFGPGTRLTVL.

In its sample, this clonotype was seen once. This beta chain is an unintended read in a library built for alpha chains; its size means little. The CDR3 DNA sequence: TGTGCCAGCAGCTTTAGCGGGGGGTCGAACACCGGGGAGCTGTTTTTT. Protein: CASSFSGGSNTGELFF. The rearrangement joins TRBV5-4 to TRBJ2-2; TRBD2 matches at 10 bases. J gave up 0 bases and V 2 bases, and 1 base lay outside the gene matches. CDR3 length: 16 residues. CDR1 and CDR2 (germline): SGHNT, YYREEE (reference sequence).

Concerning this clonotype itself: Little can be read into the size of this beta chain, an off-target read in a library designed for alpha chains. The J gene is TRBJ2-3, the V gene TRBV3-1; D not certain. V was pared by 4 bases and J by 0 bases, with 8 bases between. The CDR3 is 14 residues long. The germline CDR1 and CDR2 sequences are LGHDT and YNNKEL (reference sequence). CDR3 loop: CASSPLPSTDTQYF. The CDR3 DNA follows: TGTGCCAGCAGCCCATTACCAAGCACAGATACGCAGTATTTT.

Notes on this clonotype: This beta chain lies outside the target of a library built for alpha chains; its clone size means little. The chain uses TRBV28 and TRBJ2-5; D perhaps matches TRBD1 (5 bases). This CDR3 has 16 amino acids. V was shortened by 2 bases and J by 5 bases, with 18 bases between the two germline ends. Germline V gene data show CDR1 as MDHEN and CDR2 as SYDVKM. The CDR3 reads CASSLPDSPKSETQYF. The CDR3 DNA reads as TGTGCCAGCAGTTTACCCGACAGCCCCAAAAGTGAGACCCAGTACTTC.